This T cell receptor (beta chain) was captured in a study of T-cell memory formation after mild COVID-19. The study's findings and limits: Among contracting clones, CD4+ were mainly CM/EM and CD8+ enriched in EMRA.

From the 5' RACE reads, TCRdb called clonotypes with MiXCR, one entry per CDR3 protein. The table lists some 130,000 distinct CDR3 sequences, roughly a quarter of them singletons. Remarks on this clonotype: Its specificity is not known.

Trimming took 1 base from V and 7 from J; bases not matched to a gene: 1. Looked up from germline, CDR1 is SGHDT and CDR2 is YYEEEE. The CDR3 sequence is 12 residues long. The clonotype originates from an adult woman who had mild COVID-19 (a few samples of this study predate the infection). Cell type and time point are not known. Sequenced: PBMCs or a T cell subset sorted from them (not recorded which). The V gene is TRBV5-6, the J gene TRBJ2-7; 8 bases fit TRBD2. The CDR3 DNA is TGTGCCAGCAGCTTGCCTAGCGGGGAGCAGTACTTC. Its protein is CASSLPSGEQYF.